These 5 T cell receptor beta chains share one sample of origin, sequenced in a study of T cells after yellow fever vaccination. TCRdb redid the calling of the 5' RACE reads with MiXCR, one entry per CDR3 protein. The sample contains about 320,000 distinct CDR3 sequences, roughly 4.3% of which appear only once. The sample in question was PBMCs, obtained 15 days after the yellow fever booster vaccination. These receptor sequences come from a man between 18 and 35 years old who received the YFV17D yellow fever vaccine.

This clonotype has just a few counts. V gene TRBV11-2 combines with J gene TRBJ1-1; no clear D gene. V lost 5 bases, J lost 4 bases, and 17 bases lay in between. CDR3 size: 15 residues. Per germline, CDR1 SGHAT and CDR2 FQNNGV. The CDR3 sequence is CASSPPTGGSTEAFF. In nucleotides, the CDR3 is TGTGCCAGCAGCCCACCAACGGGAGGGTCCACTGAAGCTTTCTTT. The full variable domain, completed using reference TRBV11-2 and TRBJ1-1, is EAGVAQSPRYKIIEKRQSVAFWCNPISGHATLYWYQQILGQGPKLLIQFQNNGVVDDSQLPKDRFSAERLKGVDSTLKIQPAKLEDSAVYLCASSPPTGGSTEAFFGQGTRLTVV.

This clonotype has ten or more counts. This rearrangement joins TRBV28 to TRBJ2-1, with unresolved D. Trimming pared 7 bases from V and 2 bases from J, leaving 12 bases between. The V gene's germline CDR1 is MDHEN and CDR2 SYDVKM. This CDR3 comprises 14 residues. This CDR3 is CASNRASTYNEQFF. The CDR3, as DNA: TGTGCCAGCAACCGTGCGAGCACCTACAATGAGCAGTTCTTC.

This clonotype was picked up a small number of times. The chain has TRBV20-1 and TRBJ1-5; D remains unclear. Germline V gene data show CDR1 as DFQATT and CDR2 as SNEGSKA (reference sequence). CDR3 length equals 13 residues. With 1 base removed from V and 7 bases from J, the gap between germline ends came to 11 bases. The CDR3 nucleotides are TGCAGTGCTAGAGTGGCTGCTGGGCAGCCCCAGCATTTT. It specifies CSARVAAGQPQHF.

This clonotype has a handful of counts. The chain carries TRBV11-3 and TRBJ1-1; 8 bases map to TRBD1. Germline V lookup: CDR1 SGHNT, CDR2 YENEEA. V lost 5 bases to trimming and J lost 11 bases; unmatched junction nucleotides: 10. This CDR3 has 13 residues. CDR3 amino acids: CASSEGTGQKAFF. CDR3 nucleotide sequence: TGTGCCAGCAGCGAAGGGACAGGTCAAAAGGCTTTCTTT.

This clonotype was counted a few times. The V gene is TRBV7-2, the J gene TRBJ2-5; D gene unclear. Trimming stripped 0 bases from V and 4 bases from J, with 12 bases between. The CDR3 is 15 amino acids. Germline V lookup: CDR1 SGHTA, CDR2 FQGNSA. This chain's CDR3 is CASSLAGPLGETQYF. CDR3 DNA sequence: TGTGCCAGCAGCTTAGCCGGGCCTCTGGGAGAGACCCAGTACTTC.